This T cell receptor beta chain is from a study of regulatory T cells in long-lasting Graves disease. Time point noted: newly diagnosed GD, antithyroid drugs for less than 3 months. Researchers made the TCR library from RNA that was extracted from PBMCs. The CDR3 length is 17 residues. The germline V and J ends were trimmed by 5 bases and 7 bases, with 27 bases remaining between them. Arm-PCR of CDR3 regions with iRepertoire HTBI primers generated TCR beta libraries. One entry per CDR3 protein results from TCRdb running MiXCR on the multiplex PCR reads. Seen here are roughly 260,000 distinct CDR3 sequences, 15% to 20% observed once, and the top ten hold 14%. A word on this clonotype: This likely stems from a read error, as it lies one base from a far larger clone.

This sample also belongs to another study, concerning T cells in Graves' hyperthyroidism and ophthalmopathy.

The clonotype originates from a woman aged 30 to 39 with Graves disease. Specimen: peripheral blood mononuclear cells (PBMCs), collected at new diagnosis, from a patient treated with antithyroid drugs. V is TRBV12-3 or TRBV12-4 and J is TRBJ2-7; possible D gene TRBD1, 5 bases. In DNA, the CDR3 is TGTGCCAGCAGTATCTCGATCCGTAGAGACTCTAGGGGTGAGCAGTACTTC. Its translation: CASSISIRRDSRGEQYF.